The T cell receptor (beta chain) under discussion was sequenced for a study of blood T cells in healthy people across ages. CDR1 is MDHEN, CDR2 SYDVKM, per germline. The V end lost 0 bases, the J end lost 4 bases, and 17 bases lay between the germline ends. The CDR3 is 17 amino acids. Combining a sample-barcoded 5' primer with a J-beta primer mix, a second PCR ran for about 7 to 11 cycles. One entry per CDR3 protein results from TCRdb running MiXCR on the 5' RACE reads. The sample lists fewer than 950,000 distinct CDR3 sequences, around half occurring once. Input material: blood. This chain joins TRBV28 and TRBJ2-3, with D perhaps assigned TRBD1 or TRBD2 (7 bases each). The TCR was taken from an elderly man in good health. The CDR3 here is CASSLWTGRGVADTQYF. CDR3 in DNA: TGTGCCAGCAGTTTATGGACAGGGAGGGGAGTGGCAGATACGCAGTATTTT.